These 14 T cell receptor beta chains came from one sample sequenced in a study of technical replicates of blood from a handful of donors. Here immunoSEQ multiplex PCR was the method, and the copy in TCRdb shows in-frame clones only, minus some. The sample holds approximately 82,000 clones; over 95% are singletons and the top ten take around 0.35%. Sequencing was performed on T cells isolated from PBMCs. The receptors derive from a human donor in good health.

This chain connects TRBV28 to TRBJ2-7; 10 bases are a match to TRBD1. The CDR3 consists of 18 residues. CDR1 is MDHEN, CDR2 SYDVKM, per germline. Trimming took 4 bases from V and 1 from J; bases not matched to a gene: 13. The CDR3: CASSYPAWDRGSSYEQYF. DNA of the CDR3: TGTGCCAGCAGTTACCCCGCTTGGGACAGGGGAAGTTCCTACGAGCAGTACTTC.

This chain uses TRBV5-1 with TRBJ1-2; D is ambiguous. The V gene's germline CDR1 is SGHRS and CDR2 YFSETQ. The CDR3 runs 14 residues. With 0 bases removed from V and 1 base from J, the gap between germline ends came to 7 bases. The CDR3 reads CASSLGQLNYGYTF. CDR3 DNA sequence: TGCGCCAGCAGCTTGGGACAACTTAACTATGGCTACACCTTC.

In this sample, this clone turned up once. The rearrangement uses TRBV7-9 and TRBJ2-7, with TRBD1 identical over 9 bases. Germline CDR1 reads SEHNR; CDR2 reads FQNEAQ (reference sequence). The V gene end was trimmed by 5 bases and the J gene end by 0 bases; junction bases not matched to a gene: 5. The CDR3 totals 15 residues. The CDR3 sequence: CASSGGTGRSYEQYF. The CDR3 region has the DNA TGTGCCAGCAGCGGGGGGACAGGGCGCTCCTACGAGCAGTACTTC.

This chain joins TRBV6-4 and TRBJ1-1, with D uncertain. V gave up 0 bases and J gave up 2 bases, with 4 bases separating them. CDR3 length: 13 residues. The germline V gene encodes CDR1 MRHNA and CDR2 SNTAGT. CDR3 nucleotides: TGTGCCAGCAGTGACTCGACAAACACTGAAGCTTTCTTT. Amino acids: CASSDSTNTEAFF.

The CDR3 DNA is TGCGCCAGCAGCTTTTCTAGCGGGAACACCGGGGAGCTGTTTTTT. It codes for CASSFSSGNTGELFF. This chain connects TRBV5-1 to TRBJ2-2; TRBD2 agrees at 7 bases. CDR3 size: 15 residues. V lost 2 bases and J lost 1; bases outside the gene matches: 2. Germline-derived CDR1 and CDR2 are SGHRS and YFSETQ. Based on the CDR3 plus reference TRBV5-1 and TRBJ2-2, the full variable domain is KAGVTQTPRYLIKTRGQQVTLSCSPISGHRSVSWYQQTPGQGLQFLFEYFSETQRNKGNFPGRFSGRQFSNSRSEMNVSTLELGDSALYLCASSFSSGNTGELFFGEGSRLTVL.

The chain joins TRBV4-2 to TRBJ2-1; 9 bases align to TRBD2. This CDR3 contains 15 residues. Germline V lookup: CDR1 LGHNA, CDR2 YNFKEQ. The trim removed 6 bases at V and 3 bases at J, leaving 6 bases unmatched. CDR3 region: CASRKLAGDYNEQFF. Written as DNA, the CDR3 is TGTGCCAGCAGGAAACTAGCGGGTGACTACAATGAGCAGTTCTTC.

CDR3 loop: CASGRGLTNEQYF. The CDR3 DNA reads as TGTGCCAGTGGAAGGGGGCTTACTAACGAGCAGTACTTC. This sequence joins TRBV19 and TRBJ2-7; 7 bases agree with TRBD1. In germline, CDR1 is LNHDA, CDR2 SQIVND (reference sequence). The CDR3 consists of 13 residues. The V gene end was trimmed by 8 bases and the J gene end by 5 bases; junction bases not matched to a gene: 9.

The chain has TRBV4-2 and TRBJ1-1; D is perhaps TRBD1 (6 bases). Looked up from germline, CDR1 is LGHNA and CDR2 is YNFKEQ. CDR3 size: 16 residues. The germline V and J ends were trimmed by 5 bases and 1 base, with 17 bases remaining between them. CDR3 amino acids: CASSDSYRDGNTEAFF. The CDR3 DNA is TGTGCCAGCAGCGATTCCTACAGGGACGGGAACACTGAAGCTTTCTTT.

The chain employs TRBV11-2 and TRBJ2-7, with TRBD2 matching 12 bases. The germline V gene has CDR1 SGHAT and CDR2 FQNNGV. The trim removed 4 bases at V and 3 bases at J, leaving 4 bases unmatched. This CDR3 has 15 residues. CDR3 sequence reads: CASSWLTSGSYEQYF. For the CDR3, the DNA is TGTGCCAGCAGCTGGTTGACTAGCGGGAGCTACGAGCAGTACTTC.

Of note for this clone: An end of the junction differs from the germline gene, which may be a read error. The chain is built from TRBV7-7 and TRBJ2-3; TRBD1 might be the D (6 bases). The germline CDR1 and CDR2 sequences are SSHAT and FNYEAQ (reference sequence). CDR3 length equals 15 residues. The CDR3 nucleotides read TGTGCTAGCAGCGCAACAGGGCAGGGCACAGATACGCAGTATTTT. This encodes CASSATGQGTDTQYF.

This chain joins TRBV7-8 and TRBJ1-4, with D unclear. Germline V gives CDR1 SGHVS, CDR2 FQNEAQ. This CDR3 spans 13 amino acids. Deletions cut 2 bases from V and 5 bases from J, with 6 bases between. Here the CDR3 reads CASSLSYNEKLFF. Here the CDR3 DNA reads TGTGCCAGCAGCTTATCCTACAATGAAAAACTGTTTTTT.

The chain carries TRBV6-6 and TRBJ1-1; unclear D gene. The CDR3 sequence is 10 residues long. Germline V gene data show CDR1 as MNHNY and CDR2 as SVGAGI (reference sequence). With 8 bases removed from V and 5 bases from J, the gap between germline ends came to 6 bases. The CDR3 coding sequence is TGTGCCAGCGGAGGGACTGAAGCTTTCTTT. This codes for CASGGTEAFF.

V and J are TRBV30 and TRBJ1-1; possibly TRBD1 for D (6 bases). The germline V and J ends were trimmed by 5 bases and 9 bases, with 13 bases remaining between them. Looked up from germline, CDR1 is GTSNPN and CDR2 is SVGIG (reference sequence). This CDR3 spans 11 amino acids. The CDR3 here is CAWAYRDQAFF. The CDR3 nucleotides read TGTGCCTGGGCTTACAGGGACCAAGCTTTCTTT.

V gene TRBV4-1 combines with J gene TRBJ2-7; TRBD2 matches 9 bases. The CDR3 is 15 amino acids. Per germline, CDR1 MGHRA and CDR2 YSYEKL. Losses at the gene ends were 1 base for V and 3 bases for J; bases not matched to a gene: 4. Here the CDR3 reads CASSQVFSGSYEQYF. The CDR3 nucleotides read TGCGCCAGCAGCCAAGTTTTTAGCGGGAGCTACGAGCAGTACTTC.